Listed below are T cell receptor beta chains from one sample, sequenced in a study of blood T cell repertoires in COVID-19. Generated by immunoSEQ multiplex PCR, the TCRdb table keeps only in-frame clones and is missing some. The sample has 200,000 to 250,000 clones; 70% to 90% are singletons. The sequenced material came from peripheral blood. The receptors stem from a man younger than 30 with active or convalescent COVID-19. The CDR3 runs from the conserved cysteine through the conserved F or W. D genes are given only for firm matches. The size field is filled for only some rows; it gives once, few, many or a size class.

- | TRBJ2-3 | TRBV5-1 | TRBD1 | TGCGCCAGCAGCTTGGGACAGGGTCCAGATACGCAGTATTTT | CASSLGQGPDTQYF
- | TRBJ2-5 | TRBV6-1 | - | TGTGCCAGCAGTGAAGTGGGGGGAGGAGAGACCCAGTACTTC | CASSEVGGGETQYF
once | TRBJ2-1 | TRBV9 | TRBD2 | TGTGCCAGCAGCGTCGGGACTAACACCTACAATGAGCAGTTCTTC | CASSVGTNTYNEQFF
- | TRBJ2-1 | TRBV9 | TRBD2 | TGTGCCAGCAGCGCTCGGGGGGGATCCTCCTACAATGAGCAGTTCTTC | CASSARGGSSYNEQFF
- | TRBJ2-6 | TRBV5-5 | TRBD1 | TGTGCCAGCAGCACTGGGGCGACAGGGGCCCTTTCTGGGGCCAACGTCCTGACTTTC | CASSTGATGALSGANVLTF
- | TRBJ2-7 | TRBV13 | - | TGTGCCAGCAGCTTAGACGCGGGTCCAGGGGTAACGTGCTTCTTC | CASSLDAGPGVTCFF
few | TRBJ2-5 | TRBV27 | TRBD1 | TGTGCCAGCAGTTCCTACAACGGACAGGGATGGGAGACCCAGTACTTC | CASSSYNGQGWETQYF
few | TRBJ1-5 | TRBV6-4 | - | TGTGCCAGCAGTTTGAGGGTCAATCAGCCCCAGCATTTT | CASSLRVNQPQHF
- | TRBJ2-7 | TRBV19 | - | TGTGCCAGTAGTGTAAACGGGGGCGAGCAGTACTTC | CASSVNGGEQYF
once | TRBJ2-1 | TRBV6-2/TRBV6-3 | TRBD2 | TGTGCCAGCAGTTGGACTAGCGGGGGCCACAATGAGCAGTTCTTC | CASSWTSGGHNEQFF
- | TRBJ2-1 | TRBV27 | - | TGTGCCAGCAGAAGTAGCCAGAGCTCCTACAATGAGCAGTTCTTC | CASRSSQSSYNEQFF
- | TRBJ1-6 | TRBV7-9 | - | TGTGCCAGCAGCTTAGAGTCAGTTCGTAATTCACCCCTCCACTTT | CASSLESVRNSPLHF
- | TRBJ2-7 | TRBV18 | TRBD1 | TGTGCCAGCTCACCCAGGACAGGGGAGAACGAGCAGTACTTC | CASSPRTGENEQYF
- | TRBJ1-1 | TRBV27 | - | TGTGCCAGCAGTTTATCGGGTGTCGGGTTGGGAGCTTTCTTT | CASSLSGVGLGAFF
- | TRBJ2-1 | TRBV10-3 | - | TGTGCCATCTACGACGGGAGCGGGTGGAATGAGCAGTTCTTC | CAIYDGSGWNEQFF
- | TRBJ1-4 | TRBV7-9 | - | TGTGCCAGCAGCTTATTGGTGATCGGGAGAGGCGAGGGAGAAAAACTGTTTTTT | CASSLLVIGRGEGEKLFF
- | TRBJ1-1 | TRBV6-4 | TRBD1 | TGTGCCAGCAGCGTCGACAGGGGGGCCCTCCAAGCTTTCTTT | CASSVDRGALQAFF
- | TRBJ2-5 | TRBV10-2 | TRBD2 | TGCGCCAGCAGTGAACCTAGCGGGGGCCAAGAGACCCAGTACTTC | CASSEPSGGQETQYF
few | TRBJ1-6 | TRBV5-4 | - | TGTGCCAGCAGCTTGCCCGGAACAGGATCTTCACCCCTCCACTTT | CASSLPGTGSSPLHF
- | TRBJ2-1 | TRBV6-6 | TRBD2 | TGTGCCAGTGCTCCTTGGACTAGCGGCTCCTACAATGAGCAGTTCTTC | CASAPWTSGSYNEQFF
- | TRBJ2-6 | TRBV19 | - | TGTGCCAGTATGTACATCAGCTCTGGGGCCAACGTCCTGACTTTC | CASMYISSGANVLTF
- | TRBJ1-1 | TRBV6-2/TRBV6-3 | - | TGTGCCAGCAGTTACGGCAGGGGGAACACTGAAGCTTTCTTT | CASSYGRGNTEAFF
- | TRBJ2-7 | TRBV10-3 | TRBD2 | TGTGCCATCAGTTCTAGCGGGGACGACTACGAGCAGTACTTC | CAISSSGDDYEQYF
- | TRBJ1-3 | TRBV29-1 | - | TGCAGCGTTGGGGGGACTTTGGACTCGCCCCGAAACACCATATATTTT | CSVGGTLDSPRNTIYF
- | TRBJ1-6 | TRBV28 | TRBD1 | TGTGCCAGCAGTCTCGTCCCAGGGGGAAGTCGCTCACCCCTCCACTTT | CASSLVPGGSRSPLHF
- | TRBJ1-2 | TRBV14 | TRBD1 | TGTGCCAGCAGCCTGATACAGGGGGCTGGCTACACCTTC | CASSLIQGAGYTF
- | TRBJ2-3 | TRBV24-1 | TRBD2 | TGTGCCACCAGTGACTCCGGGACTAGCCCTACGCAGTATTTT | CATSDSGTSPTQYF
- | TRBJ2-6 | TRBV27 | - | TGTGCCAGCAGTCGAACAGGGTTTGGGGCCAACGTCCTGACTTTC | CASSRTGFGANVLTF
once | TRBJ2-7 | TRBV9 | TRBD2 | TGTGCCAGCAGCGTAGTTCGGTGGGCGGGAGTGCTCTCCTACGAGCAGTACTTC | CASSVVRWAGVLSYEQYF
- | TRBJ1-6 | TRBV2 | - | TGTGCCAGCAGTCCCCTTTCACCCCTCCACTTT | CASSPLSPLHF
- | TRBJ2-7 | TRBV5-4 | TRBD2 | TGTGCCAGCAGCCCCCGGGCTAGCGGGGGACCGTACGAGCAGTACTTC | CASSPRASGGPYEQYF
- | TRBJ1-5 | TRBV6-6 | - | TGTGCCAGCAGTCCCCCTTACGGACAGATCAATCAGCCCCAGCATTTT | CASSPPYGQINQPQHF
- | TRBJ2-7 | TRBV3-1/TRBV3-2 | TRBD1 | TGTGCCAGCAGCCCCCGGGACAGGGAAGGGGGCTCCTACGAGCAGTACTTC | CASSPRDREGGSYEQYF
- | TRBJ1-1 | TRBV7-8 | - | TGTGCCAGCAGCTTCGGTGGGCGAAGCAACACTGAAGCTTTCTTT | CASSFGGRSNTEAFF
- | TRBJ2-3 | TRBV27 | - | TGTGCCAGCAGTTTGATAGCGGAAGATACGCAGTATTTT | CASSLIAEDTQYF
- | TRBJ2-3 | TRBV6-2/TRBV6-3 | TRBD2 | TGTGCCAGCAGTAGCGGGGGGGCCACAGATACGCAGTATTTT | CASSSGGATDTQYF
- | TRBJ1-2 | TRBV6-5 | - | TGTGCCAGCAGTCGGGGAAACTATGGCTACACCTTC | CASSRGNYGYTF
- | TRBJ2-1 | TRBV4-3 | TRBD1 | TGCGCCAGCAGCCAAGATAGGCAGGGGGCTAGCAATGAGCAGTTCTTC | CASSQDRQGASNEQFF
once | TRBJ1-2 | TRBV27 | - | TGTGCCAGCAGTGACTACTATGGCTACACCTTC | CASSDYYGYTF
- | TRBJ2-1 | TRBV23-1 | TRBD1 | TGCGCCAGCAACACGGACAGGTACAATGAGCAGTTCTTC | CASNTDRYNEQFF
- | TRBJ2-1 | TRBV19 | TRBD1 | TGTGCCAGTAGTCCGGCCTGGGGGACAGGATTGGGTGAGCAGTTCTTC | CASSPAWGTGLGEQFF
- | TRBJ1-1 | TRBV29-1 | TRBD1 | TGCAGCGTTGAGGGCGCTACAGGGGGGTCTGAAGCTTTCTTT | CSVEGATGGSEAFF
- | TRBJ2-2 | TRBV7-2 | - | TGTGCCAGCAGCCTTCGGGGACAGAACACCGGGGAGCTGTTTTTT | CASSLRGQNTGELFF
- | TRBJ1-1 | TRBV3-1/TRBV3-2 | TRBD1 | TGTGCCAGCAGCCGAACAGGGGAGGTCACTGAAGCTTTCTTT | CASSRTGEVTEAFF
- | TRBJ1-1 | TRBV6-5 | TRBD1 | TGTGCCAGCAGAGGACAGGGGGAGGGCACTGAAGCTTTCTTT | CASRGQGEGTEAFF
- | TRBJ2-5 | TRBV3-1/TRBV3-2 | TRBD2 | TGTGCCAGCAGCCAAGATGAGCTAGCGGGGCAAGAGACCCAGTACTTC | CASSQDELAGQETQYF
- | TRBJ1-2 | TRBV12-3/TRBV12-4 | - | TGTGCCAGCAGTTTAAGGGGCGGTGGCTACACCTTC | CASSLRGGGYTF
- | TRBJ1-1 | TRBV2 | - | TGTGCCAGCAGTGAAGGCGGGGGTCGGAGCTTT | CASSEGGGRSF
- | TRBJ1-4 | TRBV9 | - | TGTGCCAGCAGCCGTACGACAGCCACCAATGAAAAACTGTTTTTT | CASSRTTATNEKLFF
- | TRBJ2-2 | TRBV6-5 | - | TGTGCCAGCACCCCTACCGTCGGCACCGGGGAGCTGTTTTTT | CASTPTVGTGELFF
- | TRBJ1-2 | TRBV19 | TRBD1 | TGTGCCAGTAGTCTTGACAGGGAGAGGGGCTACACCTTC | CASSLDRERGYTF
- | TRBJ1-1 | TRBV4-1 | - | TGCGCCAGCAGCTACCTAACAGGCGCGGACACTGAAGCTTTCTTT | CASSYLTGADTEAFF
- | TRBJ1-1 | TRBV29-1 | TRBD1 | TGCAGCGCCGGGACAGGGGGGCACACTGAAGCTTTCTTT | CSAGTGGHTEAFF
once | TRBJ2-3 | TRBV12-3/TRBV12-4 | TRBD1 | TGTGCCACCACCGGGACAGACACAGATACGCAGTATTTT | CATTGTDTDTQYF